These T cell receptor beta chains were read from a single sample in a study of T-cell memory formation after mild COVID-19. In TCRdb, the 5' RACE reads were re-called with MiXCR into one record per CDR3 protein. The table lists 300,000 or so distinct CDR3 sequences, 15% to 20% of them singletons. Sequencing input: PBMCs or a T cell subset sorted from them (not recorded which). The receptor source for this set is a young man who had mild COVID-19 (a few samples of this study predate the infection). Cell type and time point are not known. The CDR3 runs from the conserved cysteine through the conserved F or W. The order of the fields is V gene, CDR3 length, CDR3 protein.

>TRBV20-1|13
CSAPAAPGPGRYF
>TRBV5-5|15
CASSATGSYTDTQYF
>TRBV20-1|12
CSARGGVSGYTF
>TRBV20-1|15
CSAPLAGAHTGELFF
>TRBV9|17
CASSAYPGTTGVETQYF
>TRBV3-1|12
CASSQGVYGYTF
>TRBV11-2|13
CASSFLGATEAFF
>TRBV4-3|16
CASSQDSGGGNQPQHF
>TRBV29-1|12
CSVGGPGGTQYF
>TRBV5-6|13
CASSSWANSPLHF
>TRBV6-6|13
CASRIGGGYGYTF
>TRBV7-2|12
CASSQGYDGYTF
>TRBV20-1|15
CSAPRIAGGQDTQYF
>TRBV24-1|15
CATSWSVSGANVLTF
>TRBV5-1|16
CASSLAAEQSTDTQYF
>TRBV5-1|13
CASSLDGQSGYTF
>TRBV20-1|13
CSARRDAPGEQFF
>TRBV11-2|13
CATLGSGANVLTF
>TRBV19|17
CASSTRTGSYSNQPQHF
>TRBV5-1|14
CASSFGRGYETQYF
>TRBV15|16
CATSRDRDRATDTQYF
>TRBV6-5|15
CASSRGGSYNSPLHF
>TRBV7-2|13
CASSPGGDNEQFF
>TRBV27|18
CASRGFLARGGVNTEAFF
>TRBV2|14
CASRRAGRTDTQYF
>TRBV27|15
CASSLQAGAGNEQFF
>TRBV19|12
CASSMNPETQYF
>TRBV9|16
CASSVGPGPPPYEQYF
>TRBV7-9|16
CASSGGLTISGNTIYF
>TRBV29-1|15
CSVEDSGAGANVLTF
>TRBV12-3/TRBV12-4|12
CASSFTRWEQFF
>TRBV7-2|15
CASLPWGRARSPLHF
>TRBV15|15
CATIRSSGSYNEQFF
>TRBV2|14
CASRPGRGANVLTF
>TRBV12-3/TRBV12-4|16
CASSLAGGQGTGELFF
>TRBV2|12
CASSPGRETQYF
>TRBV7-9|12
CASSLGAGRGFF
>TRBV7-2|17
CASSLYPPGSGANVLTF
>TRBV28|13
CASSLVHQETQYF
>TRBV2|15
CASSEHRGRPETQYF
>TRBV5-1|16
CASSLAGQGRYYGYTF
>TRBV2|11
CASSNGQHQHF
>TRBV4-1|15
CASSQRDSGQDGYTF
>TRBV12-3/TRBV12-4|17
CASSLAMGGVGSYEQYF
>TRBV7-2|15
CVSSPTSGVRNEQFF
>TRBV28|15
CASSYYKGSYNEQFF
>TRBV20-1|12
CSASPTPYEQYF
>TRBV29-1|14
CSVEEGISGNTIYF
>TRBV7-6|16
CASTPLFSGASTEAFF
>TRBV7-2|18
CASSPLAGGPWGRETQYF
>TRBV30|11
CAWSRRETQYF
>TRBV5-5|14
CASSPETGWETQYF
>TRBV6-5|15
CASSFGLWGSNEQFF
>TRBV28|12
CASTSEYNEQFF
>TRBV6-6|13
CASKGLGGNEQFF
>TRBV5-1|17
CASSLADLASPTDTQYF
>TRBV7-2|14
CASSLYRAQETQYF
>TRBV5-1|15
CASSLAPGQNTEAFF
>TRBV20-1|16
CSARDPEGGRGSEAFF
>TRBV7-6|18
CASSPLSIPLASTGELFF